Below, 21 T cell receptor beta chains from the same sample are listed, as sequenced in a study of CD8 T cells in Susac syndrome. With random hexamers, about 0.5 to 1 ug RNA was reverse transcribed. TCRdb re-called the immunoSEQ multiplex PCR reads through MiXCR, storing one row per CDR3 protein. This table holds 25,000 to 35,000 distinct CDR3 sequences, around 95% found once. Specimen: CD8+ T cells from PBMCs. Source of these receptors: a human donor in good health.

The chain uses TRBV20-1 and TRBJ2-7; D perhaps matches TRBD1 (6 bases). V lost 5 bases and J lost 3, with 14 bases in between. CDR1 and CDR2 (germline): DFQATT, SNEGSKA (reference sequence). This CDR3 region has 13 residues. DNA for the CDR3: TGCAGTGCTCGGTCCAGGGGCCACTACGAGCAGTACTTC. Protein sequence: CSARSRGHYEQYF.

This clonotype appeared once. The CDR3 sequence is CSVETDGPYEQYF. The CDR3 DNA follows: TGCAGCGTTGAGACCGACGGCCCCTACGAGCAGTACTTC. The V gene is TRBV29-1, the J gene TRBJ2-7; D is unresolved. The CDR3 is 13 residues long. Per germline, CDR1 SQVTM and CDR2 ANQGSEA. V lost 3 bases to trimming and J lost 2 bases, with 11 bases between them.

Comment on this clonotype: Likely a read error: the CDR3 ends without its conserved phenylalanine or tryptophan. The chain's CDR3 is CASSRGTAKEQYL. CDR3 DNA: TGTGCCAGCAGCCGGGGGACCGCCAAGGAGCAGTACTTG. J is TRBJ2-7 and V is TRBV11-2; TRBD2 is a possible D gene (6 bases). CDR3 length: 13 residues. CDR1 SGHAT and CDR2 FQNNGV come from the germline V gene. V was clipped by 5 bases and J by 7 bases, with 15 bases between them.

This clonotype has a single count. CDR3 DNA sequence: TGCGCCAGCAGCCAAGATCCGGGAGGGGTAACCAATCAGCCCCAGCATTTT. This codes for CASSQDPGGVTNQPQHF. The chain is built from TRBV4-1 and TRBJ1-5, with a tentative D call TRBD1 (5 bases). This CDR3 comprises 17 residues. Trimming shortened V by 0 bases and J by 3 bases, and 15 bases separated the two germline ends. In germline, CDR1 is MGHRA, CDR2 YSYEKL.

The gene calls are TRBV27 and TRBJ1-5, with D tentatively TRBD1 (6 bases). The germline gives CDR1 MNHEY, CDR2 SMNVEV (reference sequence). V was clipped by 6 bases and J by 3 bases, with 12 bases between them. The CDR3 runs to 14 residues. The CDR3 nucleotides are TGTGCCAGCAGAGGGGGGATTTACAATCAGCCCCAGCATTTT. This codes for CASRGGIYNQPQHF.

This sequence joins TRBV2 and TRBJ2-1; D call uncertain. Germline assignment: CDR1 SNHLY and CDR2 FYNNEI. This CDR3 has 11 amino acids. V was cut by 3 bases and J by 3 bases, with 0 bases left in between. CDR3 sequence reads: CASSDYNEQFF. The DNA of the CDR3 is TGTGCCAGCAGTGACTACAATGAGCAGTTCTTC.

V gene TRBV27 combines with J gene TRBJ1-1; no firm D call. Germline CDR1 and CDR2: MNHEY and SMNVEV (reference sequence). The CDR3 totals 13 residues. Trimming stripped 0 bases from V and 6 bases from J, with 8 bases between. CDR3 sequence: CASSLSPWAEAFF. The CDR3, as DNA: TGTGCCAGCAGTTTATCCCCCTGGGCTGAAGCTTTCTTT.

In regard to this clonotype: One end of the junction fails to match germline, which may point to a read error. This chain links TRBV7-9 with TRBJ2-7, with TRBD2 matching over 10 bases. There are 15 residues in the CDR3. Germline values: CDR1 SEHNR, CDR2 FQNEAQ (reference sequence). This chain's CDR3 is CASSHRTSGRDEQCF. The CDR3 bases are TGTGCCAGCAGCCATCGGACTAGCGGTCGGGACGAGCAGTGCTTC.

The gene calls are TRBV2 and TRBJ2-1, with a weak D call TRBD2 (6 bases). The V and J ends lost 5 bases and 9 bases respectively, with 11 bases between them. Per germline, CDR1 SNHLY and CDR2 FYNNEI. The CDR3 totals 12 residues. This chain's CDR3 is CASSPSDGEQFF. The CDR3, as DNA: TGTGCCAGCAGTCCTAGCGATGGTGAGCAGTTCTTC.

This chain uses TRBV27 with TRBJ1-4; D possibly corresponds to TRBD1 (5 bases). The CDR3 spans 16 residues. The germline V gene has CDR1 MNHEY and CDR2 SMNVEV (reference sequence). Deletions cut 3 bases from V and 3 bases from J, with 14 bases between. This CDR3 reads CASSLGGAGPNEKLFF. DNA for the CDR3: TGTGCCAGCAGTTTGGGGGGAGCTGGCCCTAATGAAAAACTGTTTTTT.

The chain uses TRBV20-1 and TRBJ1-2; 7 bases match TRBD1. Per the germline V gene, CDR1 is DFQATT and CDR2 is SNEGSKA (reference sequence). V lost 2 bases and J lost 0; bases outside the gene matches: 9. This CDR3 comprises 16 residues. CDR3 nucleotides: TGCAGTGCTAGACAGACGGGACAGTTGACTAACTATGGCTACACCTTC. It yields the protein CSARQTGQLTNYGYTF.

A few counts support this clonotype. The rearrangement uses TRBV20-1 and TRBJ2-7; D remains ambiguous. The germline V gene has CDR1 DFQATT and CDR2 SNEGSKA (reference sequence). Trimming removed 3 bases from V and 3 bases from J, with 12 bases in between. The CDR3 is 13 residues long. The CDR3 region has the DNA TGCAGTGCTAGTTCGTCTGGGGACTACGAGCAGTACTTC. Translation gives CSASSSGDYEQYF.

This clonotype came up once. This sequence joins TRBV12-3 or TRBV12-4 and TRBJ1-1; D gene unclear. V lost 5 bases, J lost 1 base, and 8 bases lay in between. The CDR3 sequence is 13 residues long. The CDR3 loop is CASSHGPNTEAFF. The CDR3 DNA reads TGTGCCAGCAGTCACGGGCCGAACACTGAAGCTTTCTTT.

The rearrangement links TRBV20-1 to TRBJ2-1; unclear D gene. The CDR3 is 12 residues long. V lost 7 bases and J 5 bases, leaving 12 bases between the germline ends. Germline V CDR1 and CDR2: DFQATT, SNEGSKA (reference sequence). This CDR3 is CSGLGWDNEQFF. The CDR3 DNA is TGCAGTGGCCTAGGCTGGGACAATGAGCAGTTCTTC.

The CDR3 DNA reads TGTGCCAGCAGCAAACGGACAGGGACTGAAGATGGCTACACCTTC. Translation gives CASSKRTGTEDGYTF. The chain couples TRBV9 to TRBJ1-2; 8 bases match TRBD1. This CDR3 contains 15 residues. V was clipped by 4 bases and J by 6 bases; unmatched bases: 11. The V gene's germline CDR1 is SGDLS and CDR2 YYNGEE.

The chain is built from TRBV5-4 and TRBJ2-3, with D unclear. Germline-derived CDR1 and CDR2 are SGHNT and YYREEE (reference sequence). This CDR3 region has 14 residues. V was shortened by 0 bases and J by 6 bases, with 11 bases between the two germline ends. Here the CDR3 DNA reads TGTGCCAGCAGCTTGGCCCTACGCGTCGATACGCAGTATTTT. This codes for CASSLALRVDTQYF.

CDR3 residues: CASSKKGTVDETQYF. The CDR3 DNA reads TGTGCCAGCAGCAAGAAAGGGACAGTAGATGAGACGCAGTATTTT. The genes are TRBV5-4 and TRBJ2-3, with 7 bases identical to TRBD1. The CDR3 runs to 15 residues. V gave up 4 bases and J gave up 9 bases; unmatched junction bases: 14. Germline loops: CDR1 SGHNT, CDR2 YYREEE (reference sequence).

The chain has TRBV5-4 and TRBJ2-7; the D gene is possibly TRBD2 (6 bases). Germline V gives CDR1 SGHNT, CDR2 YYREEE (reference sequence). This CDR3 is built from 14 residues. Trimming left V 0 bases short and J 6 bases short, with 13 bases between. The CDR3 bases are TGTGCCAGCAGCTTGGTGGCGGGGATTGGCGAGCAGTACTTC. Translating it yields CASSLVAGIGEQYF.

This chain joins TRBV7-9 and TRBJ2-7; D remains unclear. Trimming left V 5 bases short and J 0 bases short, with 11 bases between. Germline lookup yields CDR1 SEHNR and CDR2 FQNEAQ (reference sequence). This CDR3 is 14 amino acids long. In DNA, the CDR3 is TGTGCCAGCAGCCGCGTGGGTGACTCCTACGAGCAGTACTTC. This gives the protein CASSRVGDSYEQYF.

The chain carries TRBV20-1 and TRBJ2-7, with D perhaps TRBD2 (5 bases). From germline, CDR1 is DFQATT and CDR2 SNEGSKA (reference sequence). This CDR3 spans 15 amino acids. V was shortened by 0 bases and J by 3 bases, with 15 bases between the two germline ends. The CDR3 sequence is CSARDRGEFVYEQYF. The CDR3 bases are TGCAGTGCTAGAGACCGGGGAGAATTTGTCTACGAGCAGTACTTC.

The chain is built from TRBV12-3 or TRBV12-4 and TRBJ2-3; D is ambiguous. The V end lost 4 bases, the J end lost 5 bases, and 7 bases lay between the germline ends. The CDR3 is made up of 12 amino acids. The CDR3, as DNA: TGTGCCAGCAGTTCTATCAAAGATACGCAGTATTTT. Its protein product is CASSSIKDTQYF.